These 9 T cell receptor beta chains share one sample of origin, sequenced in a study of T cell responses to AZD1222 COVID-19 vaccine. Sequenced by immunoSEQ multiplex PCR; TCRdb stores in-frame clones only, minus some. The table lists around 150,000 clones, 70% to 90% of them singletons, with under 2.5% in the top ten. The sample consisted of peripheral blood, taken on day 0 of AZD1222 vaccination. All receptors come from an adult in good health.

The rearrangement joins TRBV18 to TRBJ1-1; TRBD1 agrees at 9 bases. The CDR3 runs 15 residues. V was pared by 3 bases and J by 0 bases, with 2 bases of the junction left unmatched. The V gene's germline CDR1 is KGHSH and CDR2 LQKENI. The CDR3 DNA follows: TGTGCCAGCTCACCTACAGGGGGCATGAACACTGAAGCTTTCTTT. Its translation: CASSPTGGMNTEAFF.

In DNA, the CDR3 is TGTGCCTCCGGCTACAGGGGAAATCAGCCCCAGCATTTT. This translates into CASGYRGNQPQHF. The genes are TRBV7-2 and TRBJ1-5; 7 bases fit TRBD1. This CDR3 comprises 13 residues. Germline-derived CDR1 and CDR2 are SGHTA and FQGNSA. After removal of 11 bases from V and 4 bases from J, the junction contained 8 bases not matched to a gene.

The chain has TRBV5-1 and TRBJ2-5, with D possibly matching TRBD2 (6 bases). Trimming pared 4 bases from V and 7 bases from J, leaving 17 bases between. Per germline, CDR1 SGHRS and CDR2 YFSETQ. The CDR3 loop spans 14 amino acids. In DNA, the CDR3 is TGCGCCAGCAGCCCGGGACTTTCCATGGGGACCCAGTACTTC. It codes for CASSPGLSMGTQYF.

This chain links TRBV6-6 with TRBJ2-2; tentative D call: TRBD1 (7 bases). This CDR3 has 15 residues. Germline lookup yields CDR1 MNHNY and CDR2 SVGAGI (reference sequence). With 8 bases removed from V and 3 bases from J, the gap between germline ends came to 16 bases. The CDR3 loop is CASLRGDPDTGELFF. The CDR3 coding sequence is TGTGCCAGCCTCAGGGGGGATCCGGACACCGGGGAGCTGTTTTTT.

V gene TRBV5-5 combines with J gene TRBJ1-6; D remains ambiguous. Trimming left V 0 bases short and J 16 bases short, with 17 bases between. CDR1 is SGHKS and CDR2 is YYEKEE in the germline V gene (reference sequence). CDR3 length: 14 residues. Written as DNA, the CDR3 is TGTGCCAGCAGCTTGGCCGGAGCTGGCCTTCTTCTCCACTTT. It specifies CASSLAGAGLLLHF.

The chain combines TRBV2 with TRBJ2-7; D uncertain. This CDR3 region has 12 residues. CDR1 and CDR2 from the germline V gene are SNHLY and FYNNEI. The ends were cut back, 2 bases at V and 2 bases at J, with 4 bases in the middle. CDR3 DNA sequence: TGTGCCAGCAGTGAAAACCCCTACGAGCAGTACTTC. It codes for CASSENPYEQYF.

The chain joins TRBV29-1 to TRBJ2-3; 7 positions agree with TRBD2. This CDR3 has 15 amino acids. V was clipped by 8 bases and J by 1 base; unmatched bases: 12. Per germline, CDR1 SQVTM and CDR2 ANQGSEA. In DNA, the CDR3 is TGCAGCCTTAACCAGGTCGCGGGGGGCACAGATACGCAGTATTTT. Translation: CSLNQVAGGTDTQYF.

The gene calls are TRBV27 and TRBJ2-6, with D maybe TRBD1 (5 bases). The CDR3 runs to 17 residues. Germline CDR1 is MNHEY and CDR2 is SMNVEV (reference sequence). V lost 6 bases, J lost 2 bases, and 17 bases lay in between. Here the CDR3 reads CASSQRVGAPGANVLTF. Here the CDR3 DNA reads TGTGCCAGCAGCCAAAGAGTTGGGGCCCCTGGGGCCAACGTCCTGACTTTC.

The CDR3 DNA reads as TGTGCCAGTAGTATACCAGGGTTGGGGACCAATGGCGAGCAGTACTTC. This codes for CASSIPGLGTNGEQYF. This chain joins TRBV19 and TRBJ2-7, with D perhaps TRBD1 or TRBD2 (5 bases each). This CDR3 is built from 16 residues. With 2 bases removed from V and 6 bases from J, the gap between germline ends came to 20 bases. Germline loops: CDR1 LNHDA, CDR2 SQIVND (reference sequence).